A single sample gave rise to the 21 T cell receptor beta chains below, sequenced in a study of cytomegalovirus exposure and HLA in healthy donors (dated by TCRdb to 2016 to 2017). Library construction relied on the immunoSEQ multiplex PCR assay. A mixture of 60 forward primers for TCR Vbeta segments and 13 reverse primers for TCR Jbeta segments was used in the multiplex PCR. The clones in this table, taken by TCRdb from immuneACCESS, are in-frame only. Not every clone is retained; where verified, under half of the shortfall comes from an unresolved V gene, and the cause of the rest is unknown. This sample gives roughly 150,000 clones in total; approximately 70% of them show up just once. Roughly 5.2% of the sample is held by the ten biggest clonotypes. The sequencing input was PBMCs. Receptor source: a woman aged 18-29 years in good health and CMV-seropositive.

The V call is TRBV6-4, the J call TRBJ2-7; TRBD1 might be the D (5 bases). V was shortened by 7 bases and J by 3 bases, with 7 bases between the two germline ends. The CDR3 spans 11 residues. In germline, CDR1 is MRHNA, CDR2 SNTAGT. DNA of the CDR3: TGTGCCAGCATGACAGACTACGAGCAGTACTTC. Translation gives CASMTDYEQYF.

This clone was counted only a few times. V usage is TRBV7-3 and J usage is TRBJ1-1; TRBD1 might be the D (5 bases). Germline lookup yields CDR1 SGHTA and CDR2 FQGTGA. This CDR3 region has 13 residues. The V and J ends lost 2 bases and 4 bases respectively, with 8 bases between them. The CDR3, as DNA: TGTGCCAGCAGCTTAGGGGGGGGCACTGAAGCTTTCTTT. This translates into CASSLGGGTEAFF. The full variable domain, rest sourced from reference TRBV7-3 and TRBJ1-1, is GAGVSQTPSNKVTEKGKYVELRCDPISGHTALYWYRQSLGQGPEFLIYFQGTGAADDSGLPNDRFFAVRPEGSVSTLKIQRTERGDSAVYLCASSLGGGTEAFFGQGTRLTVV.

This clone was seen more than once but under ten times. V and J are TRBV19 and TRBJ2-7; tentative D call: TRBD2 (6 bases). With 9 bases removed from V and 0 bases from J, the gap between germline ends came to 18 bases. Germline V lookup: CDR1 LNHDA, CDR2 SQIVND (reference sequence). This CDR3 comprises 15 residues. CDR3 nucleotides: TGTGCCAGCACCCTCAGGGAGGAGAACTCCTACGAGCAGTACTTC. Translating it yields CASTLREENSYEQYF. The whole variable domain, remainder taken from reference TRBV19 and TRBJ2-7, is DGGITQSPKYLFRKEGQNVTLSCEQNLNHDAMYWYRQDPGQGLRLIYYSQIVNDFQKGDIAEGYSVSREKKESFPLTVTSAQKNPTAFYLCASTLREENSYEQYFGPGTRLTVT.

The chain employs TRBV4-3 and TRBJ2-3; TRBD2 agrees at 8 bases. V lost 1 base, J lost 0 bases, and 9 bases stayed unmatched. This CDR3 spans 18 amino acids. The germline V gene has CDR1 LGHNA and CDR2 YSLEER. CDR3 in amino acids: CASSQGAGGVSSTDTQYF. Here the CDR3 DNA reads TGCGCCAGCAGCCAAGGTGCGGGGGGTGTCTCTAGCACAGATACGCAGTATTTT.

This rearrangement joins TRBV7-2 to TRBJ2-2; 7 bases align to TRBD2. CDR1 SGHTA and CDR2 FQGNSA come from the germline V gene. V lost 2 bases to trimming and J lost 2 bases; unmatched junction nucleotides: 5. There are 16 residues in the CDR3. In DNA, the CDR3 is TGTGCCAGCAGCTTATTTGGCGGGGGTAACACCGGGGAGCTGTTTTTT. Its translation: CASSLFGGGNTGELFF.

The chain joins TRBV7-9 to TRBJ1-4, with a possible D match to TRBD1 (6 bases). The germline V gene has CDR1 SEHNR and CDR2 FQNEAQ (reference sequence). This CDR3 region has 14 residues. The V end was cut by 5 bases, the J end by 8 bases, with 15 bases between. As DNA, the CDR3 is TGTGCCAGCAGCGAGCCAGGGGCCCTAGAAAAACTGTTTTTT. Protein product: CASSEPGALEKLFF.

The chain carries TRBV30 and TRBJ2-1, with 9 bases that match TRBD1. The CDR3 loop spans 16 amino acids. V dropped 2 bases and J dropped 7; count of bases not matched to a gene: 12. The V gene's germline CDR1 is GTSNPN and CDR2 SVGIG (reference sequence). In nucleotides, the CDR3 is TGTGCCTGGAGTATTTCGAGGACAGGGGTCTGGAATGAGCAGTTCTTC. This translates into CAWSISRTGVWNEQFF.

The V call is TRBV18, the J call TRBJ2-3; the match to TRBD2 covers 9 bases. V was pared by 3 bases and J by 5 bases, with 6 bases of the junction left unmatched. The CDR3 is 15 amino acids. Germline V lookup: CDR1 KGHSH, CDR2 LQKENI. CDR3 protein: CASSPVAGAQDTQYF. In nucleotides, the CDR3 is TGTGCCAGCTCACCTGTAGCGGGGGCGCAAGATACGCAGTATTTT.

The V call is TRBV7-9, the J call TRBJ1-2, with D maybe TRBD1 (6 bases). V shed 5 bases and J shed 7 bases, with 17 bases lying between them. CDR1 is SEHNR and CDR2 is FQNEAQ in the germline V gene (reference sequence). The CDR3 extends over 14 amino acids. The CDR3 spells CASSTEGGRVGYTF. CDR3 nucleotides: TGTGCCAGCAGCACGGAAGGGGGTAGGGTTGGCTACACCTTC.

The V and J genes are TRBV30 and TRBJ1-1; possibly TRBD1 for D (5 bases). This CDR3 is built from 12 residues. Germline V gives CDR1 GTSNPN, CDR2 SVGIG (reference sequence). Trimming cost V 5 bases and J 7 bases, with 14 bases left between them. CDR3 in amino acids: CAWSMGRGEAFF. The CDR3 region has the DNA TGTGCCTGGTCAATGGGAAGGGGTGAAGCTTTCTTT.

In its sample, this clone was seen once. The CDR3 spells CASSSPGQGDYTF. The CDR3 DNA reads TGTGCCAGCAGCTCCCCGGGACAGGGAGACTACACCTTC. The J gene is TRBJ1-2, the V gene TRBV7-3; the match to TRBD1 covers 9 bases. After removal of 4 bases from V and 10 bases from J, the junction contained 7 bases not matched to a gene. Germline V gene data show CDR1 as SGHTA and CDR2 as FQGTGA. This CDR3 is built from 13 residues.

The chain has TRBV7-9 and TRBJ1-6; maybe TRBD1 (5 bases). Germline V CDR1 and CDR2: SEHNR, FQNEAQ (reference sequence). With 5 bases removed from V and 2 bases from J, the gap between germline ends came to 10 bases. CDR3 length equals 15 residues. CDR3 in amino acids: CASSPTAAYNSPLHF. CDR3 DNA: TGTGCCAGCAGCCCGACAGCCGCCTATAATTCACCCCTCCACTTT.

Only one count was recorded for this clone. The rearrangement joins TRBV5-1 to TRBJ2-2; 8 bases are a match to TRBD1. With V trimmed by 4 bases and J by 6 bases, 11 bases remained unmatched. This CDR3 is 16 amino acids long. Looked up from germline, CDR1 is SGHRS and CDR2 is YFSETQ. CDR3 nucleotide sequence: TGCGCCAGCAGCCCGCTAGGGGACAGGTTTTCCGGGGAGCTGTTTTTT. Its protein product is CASSPLGDRFSGELFF.

This clone was seen once. The chain couples TRBV4-1 to TRBJ1-2; 10 positions match TRBD1. CDR1 MGHRA and CDR2 YSYEKL come from the germline V gene. The ends lost 4 bases at V and 4 bases at J; junction bases unmatched: 12. The CDR3 length is 17 residues. The CDR3 is CASSPPRDRGRGYGYTF. CDR3 DNA: TGCGCCAGCAGCCCGCCCCGGGACAGGGGAAGGGGCTATGGCTACACCTTC.

The genes are TRBV18 and TRBJ1-1, with 9 positions matching TRBD1. After removal of 5 bases from V and 8 bases from J, the junction contained 12 bases not matched to a gene. The CDR3 spans 15 residues. Germline CDR1 KGHSH, CDR2 LQKENI. CDR3 loop: CASSEGGQGFEEAFF. Written as DNA, the CDR3 is TGTGCCAGCTCAGAGGGGGGACAGGGTTTCGAAGAAGCTTTCTTT. Supplemented by reference TRBV18 and TRBJ1-1, the full variable domain reads NAGVMQNPRHLVRRRGQEARLRCSPMKGHSHVYWYRQLPEEGLKFMVYLQKENIIDESGMPKERFSAEFPKEGPSILRIQQVVRGDSAAYFCASSEGGQGFEEAFFGQGTRLTVV.

V is TRBV29-1 and J is TRBJ2-2, with TRBD1 identical over 7 bases. Germline lookup yields CDR1 SQVTM and CDR2 ANQGSEA. The CDR3 spans 14 residues. The ends lost 5 bases at V and 5 bases at J; junction bases unmatched: 8. The CDR3 here is CSVLSSGGTGELFF. In DNA, the CDR3 is TGCAGCGTTCTATCCTCAGGGGGAACCGGGGAGCTGTTTTTT.

The chain carries TRBV15 and TRBJ2-7; a weak D match, TRBD1 (6 bases). There are 14 residues in the CDR3. V gave up 4 bases and J gave up 1 base, with 11 bases separating them. Germline CDR1 and CDR2: LNHNV and YYDKDF (reference sequence). The CDR3 region is CATSTRGRSYEQYF. The CDR3 DNA sequence: TGTGCCACCAGCACCAGGGGCCGGTCCTACGAGCAGTACTTC.

V is TRBV6-5 and J is TRBJ1-2, with 8 positions matching TRBD1. This CDR3 has 15 residues. The V gene end was trimmed by 5 bases and the J gene end by 8 bases; junction bases not matched to a gene: 13. Per germline, CDR1 MNHEY and CDR2 SVGAGI. The CDR3 here is CASSAANRGSLGYTF. Here the CDR3 DNA reads TGTGCCAGCAGTGCCGCTAACAGGGGGAGCTTGGGCTACACCTTC.

The gene calls are TRBV9 and TRBJ1-3, with TRBD1 as a possible D gene (5 bases). Germline assignment: CDR1 SGDLS and CDR2 YYNGEE. The CDR3 runs to 13 residues. The V end was cut by 3 bases, the J end by 4 bases, with 8 bases between. This CDR3 is CASSAGRGNTIYF. In DNA, the CDR3 is TGTGCCAGCAGCGCAGGGCGCGGAAACACCATATATTTT.

This chain joins TRBV5-4 and TRBJ2-1; no firm D call. Trimming took 3 bases from V and 4 from J, leaving 20 bases between them. The CDR3 spans 17 residues. Germline CDR1 SGHNT, CDR2 YYREEE (reference sequence). CDR3: CASSSVVAHLKYNEQFF. CDR3 coding DNA: TGTGCCAGCAGCTCAGTTGTGGCCCATCTTAAATACAATGAGCAGTTCTTC. The full variable domain, in which reference TRBV5-4 and TRBJ2-1 provide the parts outside the CDR3, is ETGVTQSPTHLIKTRGQQVTLRCSSQSGHNTVSWYQQALGQGPQFIFQYYREEENGRGNFPPRFSGLQFPNYSSELNVNALELDDSALYLCASSSVVAHLKYNEQFFGPGTRLTVL.

V usage is TRBV5-4 and J usage is TRBJ2-3, with D unclear. In germline, CDR1 is SGHNT, CDR2 YYREEE (reference sequence). There are 12 residues in the CDR3. V lost 5 bases and J 6 bases, leaving 10 bases between the germline ends. The CDR3: CASSSSEDTQYF. The DNA of the CDR3 is TGTGCCAGCAGTTCCTCCGAGGATACGCAGTATTTT. The whole variable domain, remainder taken from reference TRBV5-4 and TRBJ2-3, is ETGVTQSPTHLIKTRGQQVTLRCSSQSGHNTVSWYQQALGQGPQFIFQYYREEENGRGNFPPRFSGLQFPNYSSELNVNALELDDSALYLCASSSSEDTQYFGPGTRLTVL.